This entry features one T cell receptor beta chain sequence. What this receptor recognizes is not known. It has no much larger one-base neighbor in the sample; base qualities were not kept. Thawed PBMCs were FACS-sorted into unstimulated Tregs (CD4+CD25+CD127-), CD4+ non-Tregs (CD4+CD25-), CD4 cells and CD8 cells. Blood from healthy controls was obtained either as purchased buffy coats or from healthy volunteers. Healthy control blood was processed to PBMCs with a Ficoll density gradient and then cryopreserved, whereas patient PBMCs were collected both before and after transplant. Genomic DNA was extracted from sorted cells with the QIAGEN DNeasy Blood and Tissue Kit for TCRbeta CDR3 sequencing. Through immunoSEQ, high-throughput TCRbeta CDR3 sequencing was done commercially, including PCR amplification with internal controls and bias correction. For the original study's pipeline: A unique productive TCRbeta sequence was defined by the CDR3 nucleotide sequence when primers matched, and otherwise by the CDR3 amino acid sequence together with the Vbeta and Jbeta genes. To correct for sorting error, sequences found in more than one sorted population at a frequency ratio of 2:1 or less were discarded, and the remaining shared sequences were assigned to the population with the higher frequency. A sequence was defined as donor-reactive if the sequence was expanded at least 5-fold in CFSE-low cells compared with unstimulated cells and had a frequency of at least 0.01% in CFSE-low cells. Jensen-Shannon divergence, calculated on the top 100 TCRbeta sequences ranked by frequency, was used to quantify repertoire divergence. For samples with multiple sequencing runs, sorting error was corrected in each run separately before the runs were combined. Drawn from immuneACCESS, this table holds only the in-frame rearrangements with V and J called that TCRdb kept. Clones are partly lost; checked studies trace under half to an unresolved V gene and leave the rest unexplained. V and J calls and clone size come straight from that table; D and trimming were deduced from the DNA. The sample data list under 100,000 clones, and roughly nine tenths of these were observed just once. The ten largest clones capture 4.7% of the sample.

Reading from cysteine to phenylalanine, the CDR3 counts 14 amino acids. The retained sequence is limited to the CDR3, 42 bases, with the frame set at the first base. CDR1 and CDR2, looked up from the germline V gene, are SGHDN and FVKESK. Trimming costs V 4 bases and J 7 bases, and their ends lie 14 bases apart. The sample belongs to a study of Tregs in tolerant kidney transplant recipients (dated by TCRdb to the late 2010s). Some background on the complete study: The study applied TCRbeta sequencing to find donor-specific regulatory T cells before combined kidney and bone marrow transplantation and then followed those same cells after transplant. In 3 healthy controls, several methods of expanding Tregs specific for an allogeneic donor were compared by TCRbeta repertoire sequencing. Summary of the overall study and its limitations: Biological reproducibility was not examined directly, but technical replication error appeared to be minimal. Expanding Tregs with activated donor B cells appeared to identify the most biologically relevant and donor-specific TCRbeta repertoire. The study was limited by small patient numbers, and the findings need validation in larger populations and under other immunosuppression protocols.

This TCR derives from a human donor in good health. The V gene is TRBV14 and the J gene is TRBJ2-1; D gene: possibly TRBD2, on 6 matching bases. Specimen: CD8+ T cells from blood. The CDR3 region: CASSLWRGQNEQFF. The DNA sequence follows: TGTGCCAGCAGCCTCTGGCGGGGCCAGAATGAGCAGTTCTTC.